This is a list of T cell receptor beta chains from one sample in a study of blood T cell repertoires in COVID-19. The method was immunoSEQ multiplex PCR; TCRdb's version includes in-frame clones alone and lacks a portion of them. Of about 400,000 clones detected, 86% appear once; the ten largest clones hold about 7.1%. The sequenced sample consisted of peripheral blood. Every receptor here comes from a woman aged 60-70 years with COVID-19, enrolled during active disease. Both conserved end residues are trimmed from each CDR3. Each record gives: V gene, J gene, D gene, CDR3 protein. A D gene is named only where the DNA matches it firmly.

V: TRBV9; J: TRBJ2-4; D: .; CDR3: ASSVDENIQY
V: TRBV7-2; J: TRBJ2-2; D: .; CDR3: ASSLAGRDTGELF
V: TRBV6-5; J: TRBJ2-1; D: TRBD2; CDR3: ASSYLAGASYNEQF
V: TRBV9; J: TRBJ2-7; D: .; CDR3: ASSPGTASVYEQY
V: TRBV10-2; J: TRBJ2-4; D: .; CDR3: ASSEAGKNIQY
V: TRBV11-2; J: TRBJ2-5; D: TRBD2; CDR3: ASSLGPGGSQRGSTQY
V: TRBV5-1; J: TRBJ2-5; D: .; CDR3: ASSPGLPVETQY
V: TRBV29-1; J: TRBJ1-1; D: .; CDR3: SVESWVRAEAF
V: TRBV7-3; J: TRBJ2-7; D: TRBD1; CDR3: ASSRGQDYEQY
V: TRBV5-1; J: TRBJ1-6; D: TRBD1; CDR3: ASSLGPAAGGLHNSPLH
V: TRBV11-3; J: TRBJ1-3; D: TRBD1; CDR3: ASSPRQGAGNTIY
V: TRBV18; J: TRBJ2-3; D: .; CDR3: ASSPEPGTQY
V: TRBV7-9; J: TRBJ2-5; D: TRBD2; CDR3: ASSLVASGGQETQY
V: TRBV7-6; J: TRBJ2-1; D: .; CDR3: ASSLPQGHEQF
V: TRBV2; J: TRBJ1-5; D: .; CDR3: ASDSGGNQPQH
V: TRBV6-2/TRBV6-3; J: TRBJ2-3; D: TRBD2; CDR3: ASSYSRTQLAGGPSTDTQY
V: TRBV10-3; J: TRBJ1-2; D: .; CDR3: AISAGLNYGYT
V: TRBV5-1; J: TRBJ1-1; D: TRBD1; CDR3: ASSLTGTENTEAF
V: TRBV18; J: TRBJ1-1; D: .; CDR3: ASSRLLLAARPNTEAF
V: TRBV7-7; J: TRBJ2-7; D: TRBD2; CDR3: ASSPRLAGPYEQY
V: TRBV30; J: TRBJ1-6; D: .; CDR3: AWTGQNNSPLH
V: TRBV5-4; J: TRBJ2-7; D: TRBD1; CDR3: ASSPGTGHEQY
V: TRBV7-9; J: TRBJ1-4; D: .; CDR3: ASSLDLTASNEKLF
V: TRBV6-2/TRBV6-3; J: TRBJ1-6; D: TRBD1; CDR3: ASSYTYGQGDSPLH
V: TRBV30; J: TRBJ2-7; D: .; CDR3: AWSVDSSYEQY
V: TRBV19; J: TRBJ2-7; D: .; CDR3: ASSIIGASSSYEQY
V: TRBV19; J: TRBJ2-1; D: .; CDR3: AKLSGNNEQF
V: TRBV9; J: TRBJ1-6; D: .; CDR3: ASSVRSGLYNSPLH
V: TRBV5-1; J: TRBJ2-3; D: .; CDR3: ASSTPGTDTQY
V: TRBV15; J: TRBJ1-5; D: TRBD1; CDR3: ATSRDKTTGLGQPQH
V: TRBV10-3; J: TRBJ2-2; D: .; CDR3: AINPTGNTGELF
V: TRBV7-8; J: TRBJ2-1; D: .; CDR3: ASSLARRGPGRYEQF
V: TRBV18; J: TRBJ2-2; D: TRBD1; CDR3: ASSPTSTGGTGELF
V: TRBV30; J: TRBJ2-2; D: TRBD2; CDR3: AWAGTSSGELF
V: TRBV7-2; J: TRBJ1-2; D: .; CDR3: ASSFGQRINYGYT
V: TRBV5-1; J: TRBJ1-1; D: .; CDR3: ASSPLTGINTEAF
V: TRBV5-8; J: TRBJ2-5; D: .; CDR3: ASSVGNRQQETQY
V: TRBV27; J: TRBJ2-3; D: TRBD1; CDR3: ASRKGQSTDTQY
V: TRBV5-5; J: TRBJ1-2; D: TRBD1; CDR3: ASSLYPGQINYGYT
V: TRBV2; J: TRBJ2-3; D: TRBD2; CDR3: ASISGDRTDTQY
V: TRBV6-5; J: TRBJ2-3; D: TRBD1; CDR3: ASSPTGALTDTQY
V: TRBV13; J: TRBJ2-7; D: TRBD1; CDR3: ASSGGQGKNEQY
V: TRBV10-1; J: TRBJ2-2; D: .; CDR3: ASSDKSLLNTGELF
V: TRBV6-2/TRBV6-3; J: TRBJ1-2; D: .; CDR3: ASRWGGSNYGYT
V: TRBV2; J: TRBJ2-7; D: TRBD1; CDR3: ASSEGGTGFAEGTYEQY
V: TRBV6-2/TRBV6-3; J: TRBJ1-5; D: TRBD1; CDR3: ASSGTGGRQPQH
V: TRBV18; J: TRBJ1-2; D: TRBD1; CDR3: ASSLDRAYGYT
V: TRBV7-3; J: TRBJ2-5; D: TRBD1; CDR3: ASSGGQGETQY
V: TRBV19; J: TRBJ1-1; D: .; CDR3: ATRQSPEAF
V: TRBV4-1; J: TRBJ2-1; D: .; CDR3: ASSHPGLSEYNEQF
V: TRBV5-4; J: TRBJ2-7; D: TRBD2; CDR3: ASSGIAGSYEQY
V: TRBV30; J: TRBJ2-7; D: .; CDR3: AWSVIPSSYEQY
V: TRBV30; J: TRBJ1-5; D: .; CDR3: AWRTRAEGLSNQPQH
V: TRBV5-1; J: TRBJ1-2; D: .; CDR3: ASSPNGGGRDYGYT
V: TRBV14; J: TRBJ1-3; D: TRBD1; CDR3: ASTQPGGPGAIY
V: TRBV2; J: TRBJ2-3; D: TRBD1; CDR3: ASSALQGADTQY
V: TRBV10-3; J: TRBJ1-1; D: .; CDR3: AISPFEGREGAF
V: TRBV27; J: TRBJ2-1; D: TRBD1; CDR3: ASSTQGTGKEQF
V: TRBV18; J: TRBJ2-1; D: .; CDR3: ASSPGPLNNEQF